This TCR beta chain was profiled in a study of cytomegalovirus exposure and HLA in healthy donors. PCR employed 60 Vbeta and 13 Jbeta primers. The assay was immunoSEQ multiplex PCR, and TCRdb's table has in-frame clones only and misses some. Here the sample spans 150,000 to 200,000 clones, about 73% being singletons. CDR1 and CDR2 from the germline V gene are SGHTA and FQGTGA. The CDR3 has 15 residues. V lost 3 bases to trimming and J lost 6 bases; unmatched junction nucleotides: 9. Turning to this clone: Its specificity is unknown.

Those who donated were healthy bone marrow donors. The study sampled nominally healthy donors, though unrecorded immune exposures were likely. Study-level results: As confirmed in vitro, a few CMV-associated chains were specific for CMV antigens. In a later analysis, productive TCRs from donors in an Asian-associated ancestry cluster reportedly carried fewer N-insertions than the cohort mean.

The rearrangement joins TRBV7-3 to TRBJ1-2, with 8 bases identical to TRBD1. This clonotype was sampled from a woman in her forties or fifties in good health and CMV-seropositive. Sequencing was performed on PBMCs. The CDR3 protein is CASSLDRDSLDGYTF. CDR3 DNA sequence: TGTGCCAGCAGCTTGGACAGGGACAGCCTCGATGGCTACACCTTC.